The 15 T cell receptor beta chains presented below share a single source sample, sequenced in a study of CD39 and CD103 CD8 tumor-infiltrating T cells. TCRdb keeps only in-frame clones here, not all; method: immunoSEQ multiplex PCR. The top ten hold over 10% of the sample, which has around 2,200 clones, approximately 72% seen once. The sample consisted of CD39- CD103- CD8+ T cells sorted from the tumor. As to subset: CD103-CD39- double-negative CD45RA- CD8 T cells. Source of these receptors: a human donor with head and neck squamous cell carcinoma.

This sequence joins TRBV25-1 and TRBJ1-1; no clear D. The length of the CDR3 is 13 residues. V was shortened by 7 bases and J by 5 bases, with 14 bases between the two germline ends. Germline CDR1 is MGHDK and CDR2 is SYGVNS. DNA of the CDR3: TGTGCCAGCAAAGTAGGCGGTAGTACTGAAGCTTTCTTT. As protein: CASKVGGSTEAFF.

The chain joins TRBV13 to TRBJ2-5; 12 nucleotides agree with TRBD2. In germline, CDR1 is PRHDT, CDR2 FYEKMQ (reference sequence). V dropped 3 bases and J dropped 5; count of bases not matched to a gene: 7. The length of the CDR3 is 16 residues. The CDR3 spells CASSFPSGGAEETQYF. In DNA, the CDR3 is TGTGCCAGCAGCTTCCCTAGCGGGGGGGCCGAGGAGACCCAGTACTTC.

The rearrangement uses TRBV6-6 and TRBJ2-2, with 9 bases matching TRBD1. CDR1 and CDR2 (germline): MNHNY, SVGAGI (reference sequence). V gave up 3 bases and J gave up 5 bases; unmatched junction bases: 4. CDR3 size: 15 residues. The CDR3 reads CASSYVQGATGELFF. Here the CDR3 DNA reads TGTGCCAGCAGTTATGTACAGGGGGCAACCGGGGAGCTGTTTTTT.

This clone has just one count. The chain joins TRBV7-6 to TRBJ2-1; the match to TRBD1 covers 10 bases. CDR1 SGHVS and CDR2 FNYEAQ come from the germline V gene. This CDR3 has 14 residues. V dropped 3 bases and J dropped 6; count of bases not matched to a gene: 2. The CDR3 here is CASSLGQGINEQFF. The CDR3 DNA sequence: TGTGCCAGCAGCTTGGGACAGGGGATCAATGAGCAGTTCTTC.

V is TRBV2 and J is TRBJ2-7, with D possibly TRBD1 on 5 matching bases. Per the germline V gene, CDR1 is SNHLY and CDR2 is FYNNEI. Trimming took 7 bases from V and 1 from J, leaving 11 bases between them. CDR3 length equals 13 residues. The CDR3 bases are TGTGCCAGCACCAAGACAGATTCCTACGAGCAGTACTTC. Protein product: CASTKTDSYEQYF. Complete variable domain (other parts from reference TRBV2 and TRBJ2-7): EPEVTQTPSHQVTQMGQEVILRCVPISNHLYFYWYRQILGQKVEFLVSFYNNEISEKSEIFDDQFSVERPDGSNFTLKIRSTKLEDSAMYFCASTKTDSYEQYFGPGTRLTVT.

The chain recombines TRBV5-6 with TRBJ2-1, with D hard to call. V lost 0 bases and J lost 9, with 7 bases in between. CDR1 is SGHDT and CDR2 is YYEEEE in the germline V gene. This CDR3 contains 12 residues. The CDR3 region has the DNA TGTGCCAGCAGCTTGGTTTATACTGAGCAGTTCTTC. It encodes CASSLVYTEQFF.

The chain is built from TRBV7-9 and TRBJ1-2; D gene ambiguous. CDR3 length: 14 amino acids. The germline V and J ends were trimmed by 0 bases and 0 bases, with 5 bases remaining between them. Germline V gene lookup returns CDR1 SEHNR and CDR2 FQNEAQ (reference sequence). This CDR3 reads CASSLAGTNYGYTF. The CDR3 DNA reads TGTGCCAGCAGCTTAGCTGGGACTAACTATGGCTACACCTTC.

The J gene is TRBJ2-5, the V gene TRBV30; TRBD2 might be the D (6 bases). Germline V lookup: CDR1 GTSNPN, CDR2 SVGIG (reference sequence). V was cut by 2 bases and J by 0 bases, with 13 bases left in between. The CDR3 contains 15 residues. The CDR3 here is CAWSLAAGYQETQYF. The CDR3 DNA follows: TGTGCCTGGAGTTTAGCGGCGGGGTACCAAGAGACCCAGTACTTC.

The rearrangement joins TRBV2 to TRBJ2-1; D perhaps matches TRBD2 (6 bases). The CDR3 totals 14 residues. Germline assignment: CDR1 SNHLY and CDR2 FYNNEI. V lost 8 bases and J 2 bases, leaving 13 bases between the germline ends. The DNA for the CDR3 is TGTGCCAGCTTACTAGCCACTACCTACAATGAGCAGTTCTTC. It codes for CASLLATTYNEQFF.

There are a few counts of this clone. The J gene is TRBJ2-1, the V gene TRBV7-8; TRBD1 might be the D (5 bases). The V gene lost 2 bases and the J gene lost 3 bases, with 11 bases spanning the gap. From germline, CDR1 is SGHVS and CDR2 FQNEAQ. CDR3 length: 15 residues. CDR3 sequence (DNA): TGTGCCAGCAGCTTAACCAGGGTGGGCTACAATGAGCAGTTCTTC. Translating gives CASSLTRVGYNEQFF.

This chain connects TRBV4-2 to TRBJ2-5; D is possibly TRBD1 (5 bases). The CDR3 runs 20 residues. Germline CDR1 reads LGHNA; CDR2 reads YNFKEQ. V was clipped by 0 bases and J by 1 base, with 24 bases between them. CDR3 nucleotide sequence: TGTGCCAGCAGCCAAGATGGTATAGGCACAGGCCTCGGTTTCCAAGAGACCCAGTACTTC. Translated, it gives CASSQDGIGTGLGFQETQYF.

CDR3 nucleotides: TGTGCCAGCAGTTTATCGCCCGGATCTAATTCTCCCAATGAGCAGTTCTTC. Protein: CASSLSPGSNSPNEQFF. This chain uses TRBV27 with TRBJ2-1; the D is unclear. The CDR3 consists of 17 residues. CDR1 MNHEY and CDR2 SMNVEV come from the germline V gene (reference sequence). Trimming removed 0 bases from V and 6 bases from J, with 18 bases in between.

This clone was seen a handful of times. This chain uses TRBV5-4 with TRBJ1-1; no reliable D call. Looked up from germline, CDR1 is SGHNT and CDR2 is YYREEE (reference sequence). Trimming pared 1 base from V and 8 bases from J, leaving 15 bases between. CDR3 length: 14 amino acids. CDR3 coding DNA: TGTGCCAGCAGCTTGAGTCCCGGACCTAACGAAGCTTTCTTT. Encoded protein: CASSLSPGPNEAFF.

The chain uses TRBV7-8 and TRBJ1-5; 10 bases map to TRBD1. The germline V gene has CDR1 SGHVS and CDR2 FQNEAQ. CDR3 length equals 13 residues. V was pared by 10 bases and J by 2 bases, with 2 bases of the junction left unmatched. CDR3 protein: CATGTGGNQPQHF. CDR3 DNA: TGTGCCACGGGGACAGGGGGCAATCAGCCCCAGCATTTT.

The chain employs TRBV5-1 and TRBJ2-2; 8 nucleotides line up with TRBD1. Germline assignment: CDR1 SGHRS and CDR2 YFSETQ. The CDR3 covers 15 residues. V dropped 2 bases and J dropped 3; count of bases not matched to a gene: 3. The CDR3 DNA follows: TGCGCCAGCAGCTTCTCAGGGGGCGACACCGGGGAGCTGTTTTTT. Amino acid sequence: CASSFSGGDTGELFF.